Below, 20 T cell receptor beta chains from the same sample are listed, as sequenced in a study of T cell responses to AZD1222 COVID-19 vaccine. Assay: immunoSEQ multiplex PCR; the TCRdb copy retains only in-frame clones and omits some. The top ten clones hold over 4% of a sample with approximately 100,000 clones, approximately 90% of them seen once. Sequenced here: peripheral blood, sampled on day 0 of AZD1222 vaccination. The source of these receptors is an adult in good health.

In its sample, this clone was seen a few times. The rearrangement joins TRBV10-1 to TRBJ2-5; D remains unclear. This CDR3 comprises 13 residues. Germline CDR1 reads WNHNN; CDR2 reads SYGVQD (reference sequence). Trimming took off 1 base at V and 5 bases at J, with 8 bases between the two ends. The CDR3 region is CASSEFLGETQYF. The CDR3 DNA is TGCGCCAGCAGTGAGTTTCTCGGGGAGACCCAGTACTTC.

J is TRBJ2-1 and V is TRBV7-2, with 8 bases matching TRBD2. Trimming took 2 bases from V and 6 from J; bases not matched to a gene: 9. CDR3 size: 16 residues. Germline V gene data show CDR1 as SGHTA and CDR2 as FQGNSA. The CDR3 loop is CASSLIVPGGVNEQFF. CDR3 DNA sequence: TGTGCCAGCAGCTTAATCGTGCCGGGAGGGGTCAATGAGCAGTTCTTC.

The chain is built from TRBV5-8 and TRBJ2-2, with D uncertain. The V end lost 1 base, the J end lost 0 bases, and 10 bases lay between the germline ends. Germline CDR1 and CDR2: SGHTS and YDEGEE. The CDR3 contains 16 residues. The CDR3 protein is CASSLTPHSNTGELFF. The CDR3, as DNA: TGTGCCAGCAGCTTGACCCCACATTCGAACACCGGGGAGCTGTTTTTT.

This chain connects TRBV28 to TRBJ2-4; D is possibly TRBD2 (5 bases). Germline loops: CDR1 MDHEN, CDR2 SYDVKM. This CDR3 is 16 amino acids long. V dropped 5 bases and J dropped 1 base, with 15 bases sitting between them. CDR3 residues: CASSPNLGLAKNIQYF. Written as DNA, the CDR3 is TGTGCCAGCAGTCCTAACCTTGGACTGGCCAAAAACATTCAGTACTTC.

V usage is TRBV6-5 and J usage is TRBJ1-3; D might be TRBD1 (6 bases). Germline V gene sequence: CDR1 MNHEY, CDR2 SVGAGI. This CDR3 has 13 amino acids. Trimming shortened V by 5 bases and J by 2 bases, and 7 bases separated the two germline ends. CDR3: CASSRDTGNTIYF. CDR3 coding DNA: TGTGCCAGCAGTCGGGACACTGGAAACACCATATATTTT.

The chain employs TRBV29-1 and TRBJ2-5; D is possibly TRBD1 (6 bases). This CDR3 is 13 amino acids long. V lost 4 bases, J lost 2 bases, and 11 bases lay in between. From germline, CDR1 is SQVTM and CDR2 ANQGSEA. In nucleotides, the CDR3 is TGCAGCGTTGCCCCCGGGACACAAGAGACCCAGTACTTC. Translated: CSVAPGTQETQYF. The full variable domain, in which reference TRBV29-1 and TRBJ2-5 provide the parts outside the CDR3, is SAVISQKPSRDICQRGTSLTIQCQVDSQVTMMFWYRQQPGQSLTLIATANQGSEATYESGFVIDKFPISRPNLTFSTLTVSNMSPEDSSIYLCSVAPGTQETQYFGPGTRLLVL.

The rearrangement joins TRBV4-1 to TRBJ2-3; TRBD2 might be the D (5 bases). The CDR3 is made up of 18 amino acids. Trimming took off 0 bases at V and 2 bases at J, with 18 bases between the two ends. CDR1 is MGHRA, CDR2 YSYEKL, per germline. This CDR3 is CASSQEGGRQRTTDTQYF. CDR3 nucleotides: TGCGCCAGCAGCCAAGAAGGCGGGCGCCAACGCACCACAGATACGCAGTATTTT.

In nucleotides, the CDR3 is TGTGCCAGTAGTCCCCGCAGCGGGGATTTTGAAAAACTGTTTTTT. Its translation is CASSPRSGDFEKLFF. This chain joins TRBV19 and TRBJ1-4; no firm D call. Germline V gene data show CDR1 as LNHDA and CDR2 as SQIVND (reference sequence). The CDR3 spans 15 residues. V was clipped by 5 bases and J by 7 bases, with 17 bases between them.

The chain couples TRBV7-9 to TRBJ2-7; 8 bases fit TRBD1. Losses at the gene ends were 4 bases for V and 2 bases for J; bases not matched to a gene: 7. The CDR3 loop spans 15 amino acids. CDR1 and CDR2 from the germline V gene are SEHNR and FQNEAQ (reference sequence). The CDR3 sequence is CASSYAGTGPYEQYF. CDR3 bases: TGTGCCAGCAGCTACGCGGGGACAGGTCCCTACGAGCAGTACTTC.

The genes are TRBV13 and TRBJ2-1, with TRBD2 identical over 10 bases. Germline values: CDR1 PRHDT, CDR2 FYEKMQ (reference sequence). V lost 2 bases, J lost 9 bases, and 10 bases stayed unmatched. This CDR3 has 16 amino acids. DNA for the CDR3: TGTGCCAGCAGCTTAAAAGCGGGGGGGCGTCGAGGTGAGCAGTTCTTC. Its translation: CASSLKAGGRRGEQFF.

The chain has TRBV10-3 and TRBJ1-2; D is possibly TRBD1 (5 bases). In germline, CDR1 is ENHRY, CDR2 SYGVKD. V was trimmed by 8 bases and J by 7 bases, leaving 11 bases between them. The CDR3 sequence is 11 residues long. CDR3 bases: TGTGCCATCGGACGGGGCGGTGGCTACACCTTC. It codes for CAIGRGGGYTF.

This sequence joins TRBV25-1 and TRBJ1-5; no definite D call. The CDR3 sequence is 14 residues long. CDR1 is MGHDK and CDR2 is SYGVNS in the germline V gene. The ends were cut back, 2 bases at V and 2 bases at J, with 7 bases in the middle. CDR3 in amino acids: CASSEEGGNQPQHF. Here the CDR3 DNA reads TGTGCCAGCAGTGAAGAAGGCGGCAATCAGCCCCAGCATTTT.

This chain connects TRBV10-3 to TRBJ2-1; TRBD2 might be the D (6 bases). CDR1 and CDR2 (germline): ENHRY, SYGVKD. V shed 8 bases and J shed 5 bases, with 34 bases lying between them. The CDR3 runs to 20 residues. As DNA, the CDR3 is TGTGCCATCGGGGGGAGTCTGGGCCAGGCAAAGCCTTATGGTAACAATGAGCAGTTCTTC. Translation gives CAIGGSLGQAKPYGNNEQFF.

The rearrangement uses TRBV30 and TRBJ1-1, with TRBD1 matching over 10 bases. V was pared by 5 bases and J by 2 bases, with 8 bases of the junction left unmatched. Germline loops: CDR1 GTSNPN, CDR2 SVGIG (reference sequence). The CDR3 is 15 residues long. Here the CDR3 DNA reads TGTGCCTGGGGGGCTCGGGACAGGGGTAACACTGAAGCTTTCTTT. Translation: CAWGARDRGNTEAFF.

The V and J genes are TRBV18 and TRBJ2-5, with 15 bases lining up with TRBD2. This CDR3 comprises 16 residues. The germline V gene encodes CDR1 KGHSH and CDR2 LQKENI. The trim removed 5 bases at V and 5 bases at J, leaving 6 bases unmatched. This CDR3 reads CASSAGTSGRRETQYF. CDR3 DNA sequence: TGTGCCAGCTCAGCCGGGACTAGCGGGAGGAGGGAGACCCAGTACTTC.

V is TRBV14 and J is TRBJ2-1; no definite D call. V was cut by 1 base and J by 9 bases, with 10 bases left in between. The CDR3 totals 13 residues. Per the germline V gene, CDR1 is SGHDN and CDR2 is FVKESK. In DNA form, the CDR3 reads TGTGCCAGCAGCCAAGTATCATTGGGTGAGCAGTTCTTC. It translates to CASSQVSLGEQFF.

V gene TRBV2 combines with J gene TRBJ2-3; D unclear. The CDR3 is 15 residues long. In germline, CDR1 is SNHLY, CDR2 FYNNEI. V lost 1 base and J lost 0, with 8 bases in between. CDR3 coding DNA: TGTGCCAGCAGTGAAGTGTTAGCTAGCACAGATACGCAGTATTTT. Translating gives CASSEVLASTDTQYF. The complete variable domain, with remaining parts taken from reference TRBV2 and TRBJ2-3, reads EPEVTQTPSHQVTQMGQEVILRCVPISNHLYFYWYRQILGQKVEFLVSFYNNEISEKSEIFDDQFSVERPDGSNFTLKIRSTKLEDSAMYFCASSEVLASTDTQYFGPGTRLTVL.

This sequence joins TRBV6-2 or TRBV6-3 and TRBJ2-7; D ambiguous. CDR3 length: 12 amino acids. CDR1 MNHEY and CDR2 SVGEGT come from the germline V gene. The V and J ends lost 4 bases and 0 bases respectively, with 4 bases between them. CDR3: CASSFNSYEQYF. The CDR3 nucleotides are TGTGCCAGCAGTTTCAACTCCTACGAGCAGTACTTC.

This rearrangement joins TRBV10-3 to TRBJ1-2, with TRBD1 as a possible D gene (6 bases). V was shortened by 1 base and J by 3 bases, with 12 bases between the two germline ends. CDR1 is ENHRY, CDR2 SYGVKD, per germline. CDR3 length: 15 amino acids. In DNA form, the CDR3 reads TGTGCCATCAGTGAGTTGGCTGCAGGGGACTATGGCTACACCTTC. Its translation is CAISELAAGDYGYTF.

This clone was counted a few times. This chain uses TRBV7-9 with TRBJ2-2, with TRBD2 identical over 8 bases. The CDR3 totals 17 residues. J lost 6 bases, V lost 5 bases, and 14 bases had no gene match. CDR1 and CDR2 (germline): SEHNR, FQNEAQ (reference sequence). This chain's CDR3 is CASSPRFQRGIAGELFF. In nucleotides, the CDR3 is TGTGCCAGCAGCCCGAGGTTCCAGCGGGGGATCGCCGGGGAGCTGTTTTTT.